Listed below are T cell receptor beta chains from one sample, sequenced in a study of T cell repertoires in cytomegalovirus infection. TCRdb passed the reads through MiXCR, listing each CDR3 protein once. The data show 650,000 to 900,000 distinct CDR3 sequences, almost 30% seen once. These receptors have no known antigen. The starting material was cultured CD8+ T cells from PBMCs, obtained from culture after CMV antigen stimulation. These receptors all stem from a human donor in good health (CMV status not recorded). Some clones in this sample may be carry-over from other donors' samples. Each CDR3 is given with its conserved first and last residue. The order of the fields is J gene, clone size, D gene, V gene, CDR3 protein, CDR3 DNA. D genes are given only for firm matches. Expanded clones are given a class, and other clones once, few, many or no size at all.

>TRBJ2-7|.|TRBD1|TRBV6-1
CASSEEGASPYEQYF
TGTGCCAGCAGTGAAGAGGGGGCCTCACCCTACGAGCAGTACTTC
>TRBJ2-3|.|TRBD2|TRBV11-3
CASSPSGLAGGRDTQYF
TGTGCCAGCAGCCCATCGGGACTAGCGGGGGGGCGTGATACGCAGTATTTT
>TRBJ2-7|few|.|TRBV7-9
CASSLEQGIHEQYF
TGTGCCAGCAGCTTAGAACAGGGTATACACGAGCAGTACTTC
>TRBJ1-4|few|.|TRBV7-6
CASSRKVSTNEKLFF
TGTGCCAGCAGCCGCAAGGTTTCAACTAATGAAAAACTGTTTTTT
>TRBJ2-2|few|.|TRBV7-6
CASSFTENTGELFF
TGTGCCAGCAGCTTTACGGAGAACACCGGGGAGCTGTTTTTT
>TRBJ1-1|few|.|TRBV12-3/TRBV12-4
CASSSERGRTPEAFF
TGTGCCAGCAGTTCAGAGAGGGGTCGGACTCCTGAAGCTTTCTTT
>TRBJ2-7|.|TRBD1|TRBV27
CASSYDRGVPYEQYF
TGTGCCAGCAGTTACGACAGGGGAGTCCCCTACGAGCAGTACTTC
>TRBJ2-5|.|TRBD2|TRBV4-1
CASSQDWGGRETQYF
TGTGCCAGCAGCCAAGATTGGGGGGGTCGAGAGACCCAGTACTTC
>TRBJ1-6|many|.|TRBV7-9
CASSREGDNSPLHF
TGTGCCAGCAGCCGCGAGGGAGATAATTCACCCCTCCACTTT
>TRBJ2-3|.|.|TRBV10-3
CAISETGGSTDTQYF
TGTGCCATCAGTGAGACAGGCGGGAGCACAGATACGCAGTATTTT
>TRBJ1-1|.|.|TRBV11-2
CASRDRKNTEAFF
TGTGCCAGCAGGGACCGTAAGAACACTGAAGCTTTCTTT
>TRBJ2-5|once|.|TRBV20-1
CSVRVGEVPQETQYF
TGCAGTGTTCGGGTGGGGGAGGTTCCCCAAGAGACCCAGTACTTC
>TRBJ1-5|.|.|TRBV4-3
CASSQALTTHDRQPQHF
TGCGCCAGCAGCCAAGCCTTGACAACTCACGACCGGCAGCCCCAGCATTTT
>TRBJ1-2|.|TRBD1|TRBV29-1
CSVEQGAGGYTF
TGCAGCGTTGAACAGGGGGCCGGTGGCTACACCTTC
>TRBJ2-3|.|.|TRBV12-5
CASGLARGDLTSDTQYF
TGTGCTAGTGGTTTGGCCAGAGGCGACCTGACATCAGATACGCAGTATTTT
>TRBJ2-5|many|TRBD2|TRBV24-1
CATSDSQLAGETQYF
TGTGCCACCAGTGATTCCCAACTAGCGGGGGAGACCCAGTACTTC
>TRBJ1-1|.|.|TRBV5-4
CASSLGRMSEAFF
TGTGCCAGCAGCTTGGGGCGCATGTCTGAAGCTTTCTTT
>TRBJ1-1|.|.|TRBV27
CASSFLGTTEAFF
TGTGCCAGCAGTTTTCTCGGGACGACTGAAGCTTTCTTT
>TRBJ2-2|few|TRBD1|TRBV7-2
CASRYREQGATGELFF
TGTGCCAGCAGGTACAGGGAACAGGGGGCTACCGGGGAGCTGTTTTTT
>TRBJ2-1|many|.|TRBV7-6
CASSLGLSYMGQTFYNEQFF
TGTGCCAGCAGCTTAGGCCTTTCCTATATGGGGCAGACGTTCTACAATGAGCAGTTCTTC
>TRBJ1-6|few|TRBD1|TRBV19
CASTRQGESPLHF
TGTGCCAGTACCCGACAGGGGGAGTCACCCCTCCACTTT
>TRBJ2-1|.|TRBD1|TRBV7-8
CASSFSGTGRSNEQFF
TGTGCCAGCAGCTTCTCTGGGACAGGGAGAAGCAATGAGCAGTTCTTC
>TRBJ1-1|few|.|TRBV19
CASSPQIYETEAFF
TGTGCCAGTAGTCCGCAGATTTATGAGACTGAAGCTTTCTTT
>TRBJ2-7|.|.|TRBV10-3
CAISEIGQNRTYEQYF
TGTGCCATCAGTGAGATTGGACAGAACCGGACCTACGAGCAGTACTTC
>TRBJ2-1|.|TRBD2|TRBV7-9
CASSLIRLAHHNEQFF
TGTGCCAGCAGCTTAATACGACTAGCCCATCACAATGAGCAGTTCTTC
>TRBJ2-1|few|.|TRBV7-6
CASSLYRENNEQFF
TGTGCCAGCAGCTTATACAGGGAAAACAATGAGCAGTTCTTC
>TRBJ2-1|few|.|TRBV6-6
CASSYRTAYSYNEQFF
TGTGCCAGCAGTTACAGGACAGCCTATTCCTACAATGAGCAGTTCTTC
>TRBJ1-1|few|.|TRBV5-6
CASRTGTLTEAFF
TGTGCCAGCAGGACCGGGACACTCACTGAAGCTTTCTTT
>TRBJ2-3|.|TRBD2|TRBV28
CASSLFLAGSTDTQYF
TGTGCCAGCAGTTTATTTCTAGCGGGAAGCACAGATACGCAGTATTTT
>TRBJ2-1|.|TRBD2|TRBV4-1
CASSQDSAGDSYNEQFF
TGCGCCAGCAGCCAAGATAGCGCGGGGGACTCCTACAATGAGCAGTTCTTC
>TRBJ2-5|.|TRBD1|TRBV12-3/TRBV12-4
CASSFSLGQGTFTLQETQYF
TGTGCCAGCAGTTTCTCCCTGGGACAGGGGACATTTACTTTACAAGAGACCCAGTACTTC
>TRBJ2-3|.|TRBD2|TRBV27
CASSFGLADTQYF
TGTGCCAGCAGTTTTGGACTAGCAGATACGCAGTATTTT
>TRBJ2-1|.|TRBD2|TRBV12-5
CASGLGRAGDEQFF
TGTGCTAGTGGTTTGGGCCGAGCGGGGGATGAGCAGTTCTTC
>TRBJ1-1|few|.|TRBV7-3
CASSLSPSYREDTEAFF
TGTGCCAGCAGCTTAAGTCCTTCTTATCGAGAGGACACTGAAGCTTTCTTT
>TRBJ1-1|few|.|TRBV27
CASSLRGGVAEAFF
TGTGCCAGCAGTTTAAGGGGTGGTGTCGCTGAAGCTTTCTTT
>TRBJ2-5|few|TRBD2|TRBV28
CASSLLEGLAGQMEETQYF
TGTGCCAGCAGTCTCCTGGAGGGGCTAGCGGGGCAAATGGAAGAGACCCAGTACTTC
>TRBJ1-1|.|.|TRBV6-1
CASSLFSGAYTEAFF
TGTGCCAGCAGTCTATTTTCTGGGGCCTACACTGAAGCTTTCTTT
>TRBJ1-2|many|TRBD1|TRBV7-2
CASSLLDRAEGYTF
TGTGCCAGCAGCTTATTGGACAGGGCGGAAGGCTACACCTTC
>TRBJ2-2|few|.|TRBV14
CASSLGGVAGELFF
TGTGCCAGCAGCCTCGGAGGGGTAGCCGGGGAGCTGTTTTTT
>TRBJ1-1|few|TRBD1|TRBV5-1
CASSPGTAVITEAFF
TGCGCCAGCAGCCCCGGGACAGCGGTGATCACTGAAGCTTTCTTT
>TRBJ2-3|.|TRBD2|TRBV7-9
CASSALTSGGTTDTQYF
TGTGCCAGCAGCGCCCTCACTAGCGGGGGGACCACAGATACGCAGTATTTT
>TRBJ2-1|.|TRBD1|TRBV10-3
CAISEFNRGLNHKNEQFF
TGTGCCATCAGTGAGTTTAACAGGGGGCTAAATCACAAAAATGAGCAGTTCTTC
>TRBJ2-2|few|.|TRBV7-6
CASSLESPEDTGELFF
TGTGCCAGCAGCTTAGAGTCACCGGAGGACACCGGGGAGCTGTTTTTT
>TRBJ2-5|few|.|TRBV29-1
CSVEDEGPLVYF
TGCAGCGTTGAAGATGAGGGACCCCTCGTGTACTTC
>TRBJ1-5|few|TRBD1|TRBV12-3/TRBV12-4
CASSLPGQGAGGAQHF
TGTGCCAGCAGTCTTCCGGGACAGGGTGCAGGGGGAGCCCAGCATTTT